This T cell receptor (beta chain) stems from a study of blood T cell repertoires in COVID-19. Study details: Acute-phase and convalescent COVID-19 samples originated in the United States, Italy and Spain. From T cells, B-cell-depleted T cells, or PBMCs came the material, which was cDNA or gDNA.

CDR3 length: 14 amino acids. V lost 2 bases, J lost 1 base, and 8 bases lay in between. CDR1 SNHLY and CDR2 FYNNEI come from the germline V gene. Study processing details: Amplification of reference gene primers was used by the study to estimate nucleated cell counts. TCRdb's copy holds only in-frame clones and misses some; the assay was immunoSEQ multiplex PCR. Clonal size and the V and J genes are those of that table, whereas D and trimming came from the DNA. The table records 50,000 to 60,000 clones, almost 85% of them present only once. V and J are TRBV2 and TRBJ1-2; D unresolved. This sequence originates from a human donor in a cohort sampled during active COVID-19. Source material: peripheral blood. CDR3 sequence reads: CASSESGSNYGYTF. CDR3 nucleotide sequence: TGTGCCAGCAGTGAAAGCGGTAGTAACTATGGCTACACCTTC. The whole variable domain, remainder taken from reference TRBV2 and TRBJ1-2, is EPEVTQTPSHQVTQMGQEVILRCVPISNHLYFYWYRQILGQKVEFLVSFYNNEISEKSEIFDDQFSVERPDGSNFTLKIRSTKLEDSAMYFCASSESGSNYGYTFGSGTRLTVV.